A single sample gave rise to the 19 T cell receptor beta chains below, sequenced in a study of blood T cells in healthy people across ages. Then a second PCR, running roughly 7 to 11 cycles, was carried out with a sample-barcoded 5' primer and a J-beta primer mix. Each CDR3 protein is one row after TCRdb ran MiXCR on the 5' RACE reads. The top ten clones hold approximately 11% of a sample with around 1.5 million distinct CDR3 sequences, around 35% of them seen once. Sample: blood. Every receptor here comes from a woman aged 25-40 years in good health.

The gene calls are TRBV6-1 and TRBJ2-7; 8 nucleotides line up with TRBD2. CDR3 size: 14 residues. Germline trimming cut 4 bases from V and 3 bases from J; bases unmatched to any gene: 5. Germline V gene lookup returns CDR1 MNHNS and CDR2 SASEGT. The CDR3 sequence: CASSGGGRNYEQYF. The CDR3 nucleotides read TGTGCCAGCAGTGGGGGCGGGAGGAACTACGAGCAGTACTTC.

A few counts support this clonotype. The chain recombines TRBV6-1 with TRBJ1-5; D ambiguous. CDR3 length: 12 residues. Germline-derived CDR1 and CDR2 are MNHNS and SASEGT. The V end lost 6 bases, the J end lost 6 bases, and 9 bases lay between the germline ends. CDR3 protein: CASSPLSQPQHF. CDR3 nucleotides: TGTGCCAGCAGCCCCCTAAGTCAGCCCCAGCATTTT.

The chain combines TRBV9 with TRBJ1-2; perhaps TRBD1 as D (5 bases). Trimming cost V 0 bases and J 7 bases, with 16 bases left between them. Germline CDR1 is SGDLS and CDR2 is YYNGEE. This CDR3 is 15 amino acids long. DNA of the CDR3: TGTGCCAGCAGCGTAGACGGGGGGTATCGGGCTGGCTACACCTTC. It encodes CASSVDGGYRAGYTF.

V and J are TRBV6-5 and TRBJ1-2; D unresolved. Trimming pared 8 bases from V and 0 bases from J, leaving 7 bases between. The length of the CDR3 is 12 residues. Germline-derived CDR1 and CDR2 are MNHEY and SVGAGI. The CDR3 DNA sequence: TGTGCCAGCCGGCGCACTAACTATGGCTACACCTTC. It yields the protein CASRRTNYGYTF.

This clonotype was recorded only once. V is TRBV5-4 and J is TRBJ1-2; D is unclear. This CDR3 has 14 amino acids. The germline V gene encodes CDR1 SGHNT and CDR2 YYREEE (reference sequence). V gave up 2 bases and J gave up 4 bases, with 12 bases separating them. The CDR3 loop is CASSLTRSSYGYTF. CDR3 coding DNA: TGTGCCAGCAGCTTAACACGCTCCTCCTATGGCTACACCTTC.

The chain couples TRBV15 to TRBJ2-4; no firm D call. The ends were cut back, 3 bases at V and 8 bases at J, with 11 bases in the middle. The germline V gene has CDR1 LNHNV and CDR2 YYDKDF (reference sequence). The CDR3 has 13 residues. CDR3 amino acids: CATSRAPPDIQYF. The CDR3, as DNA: TGTGCCACCAGCAGGGCCCCCCCCGACATTCAGTACTTC.

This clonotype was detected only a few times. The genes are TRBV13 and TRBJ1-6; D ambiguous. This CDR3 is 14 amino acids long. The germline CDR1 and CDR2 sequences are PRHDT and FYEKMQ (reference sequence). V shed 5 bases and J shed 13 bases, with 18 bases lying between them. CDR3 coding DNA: TGTGCCAGCAGCAAAGAGGGTACCCTTCGGCCCCTCCACTTT. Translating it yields CASSKEGTLRPLHF. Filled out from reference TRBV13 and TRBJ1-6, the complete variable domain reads AAGVIQSPRHLIKEKRETATLKCYPIPRHDTVYWYQQGPGQDPQFLISFYEKMQSDKGSIPDRFSAQQFSDYHSELNMSSLELGDSALYFCASSKEGTLRPLHFGNGTRLTVT.

DNA of the CDR3: TGTGCCAGCAGCCAAGGCGGGACTAGCGGAGGTGAGATTTACGAGCAGTACTTC. Residues: CASSQGGTSGGEIYEQYF. The chain employs TRBV4-2 and TRBJ2-7, with 11 nucleotides matching TRBD2. J was trimmed by 4 bases and V by 1 base; bases with no gene match: 12. This CDR3 contains 18 residues. From germline, CDR1 is LGHNA and CDR2 YNFKEQ.

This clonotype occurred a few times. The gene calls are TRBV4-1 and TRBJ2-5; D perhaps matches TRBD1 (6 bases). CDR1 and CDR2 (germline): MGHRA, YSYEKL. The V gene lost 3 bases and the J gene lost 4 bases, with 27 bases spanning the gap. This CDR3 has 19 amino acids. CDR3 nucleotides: TGCGCCAGCAGCCAGCAAATGAGGGCAGGGACACCTATTGGAGAGACCCAGTACTTC. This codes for CASSQQMRAGTPIGETQYF.

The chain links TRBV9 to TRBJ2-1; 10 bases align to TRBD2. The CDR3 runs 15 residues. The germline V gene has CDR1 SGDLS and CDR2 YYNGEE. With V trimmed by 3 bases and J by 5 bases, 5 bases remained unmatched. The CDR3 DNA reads TGTGCCAGCAGCGCTAGCGGGAGTCCCAACAATGAGCAGTTCTTC. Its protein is CASSASGSPNNEQFF.

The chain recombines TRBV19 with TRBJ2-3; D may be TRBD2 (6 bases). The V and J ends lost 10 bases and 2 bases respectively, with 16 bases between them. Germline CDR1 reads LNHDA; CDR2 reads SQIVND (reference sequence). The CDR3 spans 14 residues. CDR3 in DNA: TGTGCCACCTCTCCTAGCGCGTTCACAGATACGCAGTATTTT. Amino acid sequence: CATSPSAFTDTQYF.

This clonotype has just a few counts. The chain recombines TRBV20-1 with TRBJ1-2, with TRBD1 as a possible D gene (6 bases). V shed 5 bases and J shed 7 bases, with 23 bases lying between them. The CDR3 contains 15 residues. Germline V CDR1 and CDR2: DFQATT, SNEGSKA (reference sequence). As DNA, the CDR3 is TGCAGTGCTGGAACAGGGAGCAAATTGGAGGGTGGCTACACCTTC. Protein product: CSAGTGSKLEGGYTF.

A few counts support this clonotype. CDR3 in DNA: TGTGCCAGCAGTTATGACAGGGACGGCTATGGCTACACCTTC. Encoded protein: CASSYDRDGYGYTF. The V and J genes are TRBV7-9 and TRBJ1-2; 7 bases map to TRBD1. The length of the CDR3 is 14 residues. V shed 6 bases, J shed 4 bases, and the junction held 8 bases outside the gene matches. In germline, CDR1 is SEHNR, CDR2 FQNEAQ (reference sequence).

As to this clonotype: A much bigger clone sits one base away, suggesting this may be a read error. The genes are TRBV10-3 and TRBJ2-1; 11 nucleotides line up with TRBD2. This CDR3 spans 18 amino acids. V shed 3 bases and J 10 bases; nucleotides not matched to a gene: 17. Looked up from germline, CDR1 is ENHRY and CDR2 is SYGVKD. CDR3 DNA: TGTGCCATCAGTGACCCCGGTGGACTAGCGGGTCGCTCCTACGAGCAGTTCTTC. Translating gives CAISDPGGLAGRSYEQFF.

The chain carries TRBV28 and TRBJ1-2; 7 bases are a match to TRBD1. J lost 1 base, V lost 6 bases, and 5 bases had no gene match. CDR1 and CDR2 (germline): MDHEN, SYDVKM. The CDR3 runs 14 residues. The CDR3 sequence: CASRGDRNNYGYTF. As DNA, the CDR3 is TGTGCCAGCAGAGGGGACAGAAATAACTATGGCTACACCTTC.

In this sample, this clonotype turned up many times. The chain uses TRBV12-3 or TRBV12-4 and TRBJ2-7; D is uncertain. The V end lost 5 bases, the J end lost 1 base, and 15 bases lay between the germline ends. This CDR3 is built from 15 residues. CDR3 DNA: TGTGCCAGCAGTACCGTCATCAGCCTTTCCTACGAGCAGTACTTC. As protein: CASSTVISLSYEQYF.

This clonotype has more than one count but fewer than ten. The DNA for the CDR3 is TGTGCCAGCAGTTTGGGCGGGACAGGGAACGAGCAGTACTTC. Translated, it gives CASSLGGTGNEQYF. The chain recombines TRBV28 with TRBJ2-7, with 9 nucleotides matching TRBD1. CDR1 and CDR2 (germline): MDHEN, SYDVKM. This CDR3 has 14 residues. With 3 bases clipped from V and 5 bases from J, the junction kept 5 bases outside the gene matches.

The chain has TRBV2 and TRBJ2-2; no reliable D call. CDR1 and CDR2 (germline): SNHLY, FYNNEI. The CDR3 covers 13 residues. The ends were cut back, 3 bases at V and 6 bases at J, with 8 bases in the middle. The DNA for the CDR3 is TGTGCCAGCAGTGAGGAGATTTCCGGGGAGCTGTTTTTT. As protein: CASSEEISGELFF.

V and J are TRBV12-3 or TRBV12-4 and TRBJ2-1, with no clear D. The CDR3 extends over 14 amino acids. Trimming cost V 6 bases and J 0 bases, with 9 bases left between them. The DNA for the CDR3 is TGTGCCAGCAGCGCTAGGGTCTCCTACAATGAGCAGTTCTTC. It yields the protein CASSARVSYNEQFF.